The rows below give T cell receptor beta chains drawn from one sample of a study of blood T cells in healthy people across ages. TCRdb processed the 5' RACE reads anew with MiXCR; each CDR3 protein has one entry. In the table there are hundreds of thousands of distinct CDR3 sequences, about 62% of which are singletons. The sequencing sample was made of blood. Source of these receptors: a man aged 25-45 years in good health. Both conserved end residues are part of each CDR3. Fields, in order: J gene, V gene, clone size, D gene, CDR3 DNA, CDR3 protein. D genes are given only for firm matches. Part of the rows lack a size; the others show once, few, many or a class for expanded clones.

j_call: TRBJ1-1; v_call: TRBV7-3; clone_size: few; d_call: -; cdr3_nt: TGTGCCAGCAGCTTACGGGAAGACGCTGAAGCTTTCTTT; cdr3_aa: CASSLREDAEAFF
j_call: TRBJ2-7; v_call: TRBV24-1; clone_size: -; d_call: -; cdr3_nt: TGTGCCACCAGTGTCCAGCAGGGGCCTACCTACGAGCAGTACTTC; cdr3_aa: CATSVQQGPTYEQYF
j_call: TRBJ2-5; v_call: TRBV2; clone_size: once; d_call: TRBD1; cdr3_nt: TGTGCCAGCTCGACTCAGGGACAGCCGTACCAAGAGACCCAGTACTTC; cdr3_aa: CASSTQGQPYQETQYF
j_call: TRBJ2-6; v_call: TRBV27; clone_size: -; d_call: -; cdr3_nt: TGTGCCAGCAGTATCCGGGCAGCCAACTCTGGGGCCAACGTCCTGACTTTC; cdr3_aa: CASSIRAANSGANVLTF
j_call: TRBJ1-5; v_call: TRBV20-1; clone_size: -; d_call: TRBD1; cdr3_nt: TGCAGTGCTAAGGACAGGGGAAAGGCCCTCAATCAGCCCCAGCATTTT; cdr3_aa: CSAKDRGKALNQPQHF
j_call: TRBJ2-5; v_call: TRBV20-1; clone_size: few; d_call: TRBD2; cdr3_nt: TGCAGTGCTACCGGGACTAAAGAGACCCAGTACTTC; cdr3_aa: CSATGTKETQYF
j_call: TRBJ2-7; v_call: TRBV6-2/TRBV6-3; clone_size: -; d_call: -; cdr3_nt: TGTGCCAGCAGTAAAGAAGGGACCTACGAGCAGTACTTC; cdr3_aa: CASSKEGTYEQYF
j_call: TRBJ2-7; v_call: TRBV6-5; clone_size: -; d_call: -; cdr3_nt: TGTGCCAGCAGCTACTCCGGGACAAACGAGCAGTACTTC; cdr3_aa: CASSYSGTNEQYF
j_call: TRBJ2-3; v_call: TRBV9; clone_size: few; d_call: TRBD1; cdr3_nt: TGTGCCAGCAGCGTAGAGGGACAGGGACGCACAGATACGCAGTATTTT; cdr3_aa: CASSVEGQGRTDTQYF
j_call: TRBJ2-4; v_call: TRBV13; clone_size: -; d_call: -; cdr3_nt: TGTGCCAGCAACCGCAAGACTCTAGCCAAAAACATTCAGTACTTC; cdr3_aa: CASNRKTLAKNIQYF
j_call: TRBJ2-5; v_call: TRBV2; clone_size: -; d_call: -; cdr3_nt: TGTGCCAGTGGACTACCGTATGAGACCCAGTACTTC; cdr3_aa: CASGLPYETQYF
j_call: TRBJ2-7; v_call: TRBV29-1; clone_size: -; d_call: TRBD1; cdr3_nt: TGCAGCGTTGAAGTAGGGGGCATCGAGCAGTACTTC; cdr3_aa: CSVEVGGIEQYF
j_call: TRBJ2-4; v_call: TRBV12-3/TRBV12-4; clone_size: -; d_call: -; cdr3_nt: TGTGCCAGCAGCGCAGGGATAGCCAAAAACATTCAGTACTTC; cdr3_aa: CASSAGIAKNIQYF
j_call: TRBJ2-7; v_call: TRBV5-6; clone_size: few; d_call: -; cdr3_nt: TGTGCCAGCAGCTTGGGGCCCACGGACGAGCAGTACTTC; cdr3_aa: CASSLGPTDEQYF
j_call: TRBJ1-1; v_call: TRBV5-1; clone_size: -; d_call: -; cdr3_nt: TGCGCCAGCAGAAACGTCGCTTACAGGGCGACTGAAGCTTTCTTT; cdr3_aa: CASRNVAYRATEAFF
j_call: TRBJ1-5; v_call: TRBV28; clone_size: -; d_call: -; cdr3_nt: TGTGCCAGCAGTTTTGACAGGCTACACAATCAGCCCCAGCATTTT; cdr3_aa: CASSFDRLHNQPQHF
j_call: TRBJ1-5; v_call: TRBV20-1; clone_size: many; d_call: TRBD1; cdr3_nt: TGCAGTGCCCCTTCGGGACAGGCCCAGCCCCAGCATTTT; cdr3_aa: CSAPSGQAQPQHF
j_call: TRBJ2-7; v_call: TRBV9; clone_size: -; d_call: TRBD2; cdr3_nt: TGTGCCAGCAGTGTGGGACTAGCGGAATCCTACGAGCAGTACTTC; cdr3_aa: CASSVGLAESYEQYF
j_call: TRBJ2-7; v_call: TRBV6-6; clone_size: few; d_call: -; cdr3_nt: TGTGCCAGCAGTTACGTCTCAGGTAGCTCCTACGAGCAGTACTTC; cdr3_aa: CASSYVSGSSYEQYF
j_call: TRBJ1-1; v_call: TRBV27; clone_size: -; d_call: -; cdr3_nt: TGTGCCAGCAGTCCGCAGGGACGCGGAGGCACTGAAGCTTTCTTT; cdr3_aa: CASSPQGRGGTEAFF
j_call: TRBJ2-1; v_call: TRBV4-3; clone_size: many; d_call: -; cdr3_nt: TGCGCCAGCAGCCAAGTGGGATACAATGAGCAGTTCTTC; cdr3_aa: CASSQVGYNEQFF
j_call: TRBJ2-7; v_call: TRBV5-1; clone_size: -; d_call: -; cdr3_nt: TGCGCCAGCAGCGAACCCCCCTCCTACGAGCAGTACTTC; cdr3_aa: CASSEPPSYEQYF